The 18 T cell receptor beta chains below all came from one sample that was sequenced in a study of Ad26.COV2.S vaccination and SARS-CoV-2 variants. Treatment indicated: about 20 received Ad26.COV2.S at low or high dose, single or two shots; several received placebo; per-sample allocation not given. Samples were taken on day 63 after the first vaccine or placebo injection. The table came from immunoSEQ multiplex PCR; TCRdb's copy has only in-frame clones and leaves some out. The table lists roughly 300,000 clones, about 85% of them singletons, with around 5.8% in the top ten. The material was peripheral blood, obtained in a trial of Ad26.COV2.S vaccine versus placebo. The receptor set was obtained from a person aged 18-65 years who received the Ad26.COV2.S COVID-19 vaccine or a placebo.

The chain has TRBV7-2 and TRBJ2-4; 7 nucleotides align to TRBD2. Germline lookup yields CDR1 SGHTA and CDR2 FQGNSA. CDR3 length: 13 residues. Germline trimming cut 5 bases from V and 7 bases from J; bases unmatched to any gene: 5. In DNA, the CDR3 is TGTGCCAGCAGCCCGGGGAGGGAGAACATTCAGTACTTC. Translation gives CASSPGRENIQYF.

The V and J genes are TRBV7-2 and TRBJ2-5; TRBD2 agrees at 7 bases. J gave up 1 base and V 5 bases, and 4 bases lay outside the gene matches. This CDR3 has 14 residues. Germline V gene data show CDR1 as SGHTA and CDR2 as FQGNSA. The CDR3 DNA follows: TGTGCCAGCAGCCCCAGCGGGGCCCAAGAGACCCAGTACTTC. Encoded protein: CASSPSGAQETQYF.

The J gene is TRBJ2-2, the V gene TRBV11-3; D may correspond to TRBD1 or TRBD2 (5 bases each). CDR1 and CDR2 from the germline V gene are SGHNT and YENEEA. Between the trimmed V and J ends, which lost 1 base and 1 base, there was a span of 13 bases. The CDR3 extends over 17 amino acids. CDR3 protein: CASSLGALGVNTGELFF. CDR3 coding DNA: TGTGCCAGCAGCTTAGGGGCCTTGGGGGTGAACACCGGGGAGCTGTTTTTT.

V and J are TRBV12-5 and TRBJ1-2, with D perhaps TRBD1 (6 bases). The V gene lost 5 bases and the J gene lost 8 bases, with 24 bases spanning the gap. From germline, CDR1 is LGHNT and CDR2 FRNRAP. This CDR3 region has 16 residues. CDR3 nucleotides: TGTGCTAGTGGTCTTTACTCAGGGGCGAGCCTTTGGGGCTACACCTTC. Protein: CASGLYSGASLWGYTF.

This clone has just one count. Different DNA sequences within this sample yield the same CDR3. Here the CDR3 DNA reads TGTGCCAGCAGCTTAGCAGGGACAGCGAACACTGAAGCTTTCTTT. It yields the protein CASSLAGTANTEAFF. The chain has TRBV7-2 and TRBJ1-1, with 7 bases fitting TRBD1. J gave up 1 base and V 0 bases, and 2 bases lay outside the gene matches. This CDR3 contains 15 residues. Germline CDR1 reads SGHTA; CDR2 reads FQGNSA.

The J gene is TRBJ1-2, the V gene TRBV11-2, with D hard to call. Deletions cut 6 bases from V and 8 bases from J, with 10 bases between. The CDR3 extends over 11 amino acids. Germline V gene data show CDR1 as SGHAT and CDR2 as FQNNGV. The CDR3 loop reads CASSFLRGYTF. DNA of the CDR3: TGTGCCAGCAGTTTCCTTCGGGGCTACACCTTC.

This CDR3 reads CASSLPQRASGRGETQYF. Written as DNA, the CDR3 is TGTGCCAGCAGCCTTCCGCAGAGGGCTAGCGGGAGAGGAGAGACCCAGTACTTC. V gene TRBV11-2 combines with J gene TRBJ2-5; TRBD2 matches 10 bases. The germline V gene encodes CDR1 SGHAT and CDR2 FQNNGV. V dropped 5 bases and J dropped 4; count of bases not matched to a gene: 16. There are 18 residues in the CDR3.

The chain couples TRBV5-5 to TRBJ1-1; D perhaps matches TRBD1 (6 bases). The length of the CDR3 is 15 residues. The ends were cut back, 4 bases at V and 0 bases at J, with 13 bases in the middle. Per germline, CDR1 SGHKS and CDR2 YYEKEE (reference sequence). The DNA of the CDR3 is TGTGCCAGCAGCGGGAATCAGGGGATGAACACTGAAGCTTTCTTT. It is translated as CASSGNQGMNTEAFF.

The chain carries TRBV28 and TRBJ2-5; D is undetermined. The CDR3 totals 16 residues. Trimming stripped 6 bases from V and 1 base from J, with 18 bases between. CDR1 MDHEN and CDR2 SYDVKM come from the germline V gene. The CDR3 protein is CASRPTRPAIQETQYF. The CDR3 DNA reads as TGTGCCAGCAGACCTACCAGGCCCGCTATCCAAGAGACCCAGTACTTC.

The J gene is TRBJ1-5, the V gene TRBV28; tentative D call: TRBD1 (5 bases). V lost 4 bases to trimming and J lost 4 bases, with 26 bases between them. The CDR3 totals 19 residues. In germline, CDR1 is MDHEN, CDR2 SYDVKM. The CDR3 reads CASSSFNGASDRRNQPQHF. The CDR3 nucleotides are TGTGCCAGCAGTTCCTTCAATGGGGCGAGCGACAGACGAAATCAGCCCCAGCATTTT.

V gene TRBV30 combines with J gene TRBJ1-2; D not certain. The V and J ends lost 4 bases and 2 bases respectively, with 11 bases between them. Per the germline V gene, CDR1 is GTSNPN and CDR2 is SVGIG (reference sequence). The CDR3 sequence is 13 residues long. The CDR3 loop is CAWKRRTNYGYTF. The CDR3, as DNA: TGTGCCTGGAAACGGAGGACCAACTATGGCTACACCTTC.

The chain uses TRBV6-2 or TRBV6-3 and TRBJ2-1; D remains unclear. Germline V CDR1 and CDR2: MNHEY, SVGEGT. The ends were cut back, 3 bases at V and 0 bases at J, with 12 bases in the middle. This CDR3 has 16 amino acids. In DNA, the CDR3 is TGTGCCAGCAGTTATCCCTCAATCAGCTCCTACAATGAGCAGTTCTTC. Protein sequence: CASSYPSISSYNEQFF.

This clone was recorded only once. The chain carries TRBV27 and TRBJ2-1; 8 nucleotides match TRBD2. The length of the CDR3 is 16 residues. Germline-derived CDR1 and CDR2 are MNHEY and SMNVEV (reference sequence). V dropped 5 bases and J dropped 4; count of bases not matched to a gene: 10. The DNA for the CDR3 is TGTGCCAGCAGTGACTCAGGAGCGGGAGTGTACAATGAGCAGTTCTTC. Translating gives CASSDSGAGVYNEQFF.

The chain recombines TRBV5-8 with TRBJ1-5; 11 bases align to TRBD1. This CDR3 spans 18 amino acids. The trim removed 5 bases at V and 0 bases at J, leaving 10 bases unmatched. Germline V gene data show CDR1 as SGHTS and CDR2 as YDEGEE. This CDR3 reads CASRLGTGGRSSNQPQHF. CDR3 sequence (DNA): TGTGCCAGCAGGCTGGGGACAGGGGGTCGAAGTAGCAATCAGCCCCAGCATTTT.

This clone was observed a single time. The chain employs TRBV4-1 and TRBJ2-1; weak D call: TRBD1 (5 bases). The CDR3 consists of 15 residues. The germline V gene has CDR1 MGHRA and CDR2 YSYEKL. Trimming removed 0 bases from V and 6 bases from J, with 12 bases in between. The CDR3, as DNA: TGCGCCAGCAGCCAAGAGGCCAGGGATTCCAATGAGCAGTTCTTC. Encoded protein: CASSQEARDSNEQFF.

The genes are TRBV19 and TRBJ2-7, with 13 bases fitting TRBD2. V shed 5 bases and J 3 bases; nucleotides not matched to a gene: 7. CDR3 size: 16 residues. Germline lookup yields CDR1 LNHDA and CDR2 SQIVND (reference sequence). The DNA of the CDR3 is TGTGCCAGTAGTGTATCGTGGACTAGCGGGAGCTACGAGCAGTACTTC. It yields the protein CASSVSWTSGSYEQYF.

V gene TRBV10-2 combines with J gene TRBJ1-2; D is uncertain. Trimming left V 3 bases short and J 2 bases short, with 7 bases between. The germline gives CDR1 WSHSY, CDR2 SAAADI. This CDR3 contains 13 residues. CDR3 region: CASSDSPNYGYTF. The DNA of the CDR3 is TGCGCCAGCAGTGACAGCCCAAACTATGGCTACACCTTC.

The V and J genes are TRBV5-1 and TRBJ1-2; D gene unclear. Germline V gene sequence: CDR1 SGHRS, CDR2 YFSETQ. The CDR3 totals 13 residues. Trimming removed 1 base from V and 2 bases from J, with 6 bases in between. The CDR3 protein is CASSLRTNYGYTF. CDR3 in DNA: TGCGCCAGCAGCTTGAGAACCAACTATGGCTACACCTTC. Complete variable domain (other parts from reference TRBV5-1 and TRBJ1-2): KAGVTQTPRYLIKTRGQQVTLSCSPISGHRSVSWYQQTPGQGLQFLFEYFSETQRNKGNFPGRFSGRQFSNSRSEMNVSTLELGDSALYLCASSLRTNYGYTFGSGTRLTVV.